The rows below give T cell receptor beta chains drawn from one sample of a study of shared clonotypes between healthy human individuals. TCRdb's table, derived via immunoSEQ multiplex PCR, lists solely in-frame clones and lacks some. Counted here are millions of clones, 85% to 95% occurring once; the ten biggest clones make up roughly 0.13%. Material for sequencing was naive CD4+ T cells sorted from blood. The receptors come from a man aged 18 to 35 in good health. Both conserved end residues are part of each CDR3. The D gene is left open where the match is weak. Not all rows give a size; the values are once, few, many and, for expanded clones, a class.

D gene: TRBD1; clone size: NA; V gene: TRBV30; J gene: TRBJ2-7; CDR3 DNA: TGTGCCTGGATGGACAGGTCGTCCTACGAGCAGTACTTC; CDR3 protein: CAWMDRSSYEQYF
D gene: NA; clone size: NA; V gene: TRBV7-2; J gene: TRBJ1-2; CDR3 DNA: TGTGCCAGCAGCTTAGTTCCCAAGATCTATGATGGCTACACCTTC; CDR3 protein: CASSLVPKIYDGYTF
D gene: NA; clone size: NA; V gene: TRBV5-4; J gene: TRBJ2-3; CDR3 DNA: TGTGCCAGCAGCTTGGCTACATTCACAGATACGCAGTATTTT; CDR3 protein: CASSLATFTDTQYF
D gene: TRBD1; clone size: NA; V gene: TRBV2; J gene: TRBJ1-5; CDR3 DNA: TGTGCCAGCAGTGAAGCGCTTCGTGACAGGGCCAATCAGCCCCAGCATTTT; CDR3 protein: CASSEALRDRANQPQHF
D gene: NA; clone size: NA; V gene: TRBV5-6; J gene: TRBJ1-1; CDR3 DNA: TGTGCCAGCAGCTTGGCAGTCAGAGGGGCTTACACTGAAGCTTTCTTT; CDR3 protein: CASSLAVRGAYTEAFF
D gene: TRBD1; clone size: once; V gene: TRBV5-4; J gene: TRBJ2-7; CDR3 DNA: TGTGCCAGCAGCTCGTCCGGGACAGGGCCATACGAGCAGTACTTC; CDR3 protein: CASSSSGTGPYEQYF
D gene: NA; clone size: NA; V gene: TRBV18; J gene: TRBJ1-1; CDR3 DNA: TGTGCCAGCTCACCATCGGGGAACACTGAAGCTTTCTTT; CDR3 protein: CASSPSGNTEAFF
D gene: NA; clone size: once; V gene: TRBV28; J gene: TRBJ1-5; CDR3 DNA: TGTGCCAGCAGTTTACGGGCAGCTATGAGCAATCAGCCCCAGCATTTT; CDR3 protein: CASSLRAAMSNQPQHF
D gene: NA; clone size: NA; V gene: TRBV2; J gene: TRBJ1-2; CDR3 DNA: TGTGCCAGCAGTGACACCAACTATGGCTACACCTTC; CDR3 protein: CASSDTNYGYTF
D gene: NA; clone size: NA; V gene: TRBV18; J gene: TRBJ1-3; CDR3 DNA: TGTGCCAGCTCACCTTCCGACACCAACACCATATATTTT; CDR3 protein: CASSPSDTNTIYF
D gene: TRBD1; clone size: NA; V gene: TRBV9; J gene: TRBJ2-3; CDR3 DNA: TGTGCCAGCAGCGTAGCGAGTCGACAGGGAGTCTCCACAGATACGCAGTATTTT; CDR3 protein: CASSVASRQGVSTDTQYF
D gene: NA; clone size: NA; V gene: TRBV25-1; J gene: TRBJ1-1; CDR3 DNA: TGTGCCAGCAGTGAATGGGGGCGCGCTTTCTTT; CDR3 protein: CASSEWGRAFF
D gene: TRBD1; clone size: NA; V gene: TRBV6-5; J gene: TRBJ2-7; CDR3 DNA: TGTGCCAGCAGCCTAGCCGGGACAGGGGGTTACGAGCAGTACTTC; CDR3 protein: CASSLAGTGGYEQYF
D gene: TRBD1; clone size: NA; V gene: TRBV5-1; J gene: TRBJ2-7; CDR3 DNA: TGCGCCAGCAGCGTACCGGGACAGGGCTACGAGCAGTACTTC; CDR3 protein: CASSVPGQGYEQYF
D gene: NA; clone size: NA; V gene: TRBV19; J gene: TRBJ2-1; CDR3 DNA: TGTGCCAGTAGTAGGGACGCATCCTACAATGAGCAGTTCTTC; CDR3 protein: CASSRDASYNEQFF
D gene: TRBD2; clone size: NA; V gene: TRBV11-3; J gene: TRBJ2-2; CDR3 DNA: TGTGCCAGCAGCCCGGGTGCCGGGGGGGCGCGCACCGGGGAGCTGTTTTTT; CDR3 protein: CASSPGAGGARTGELFF
D gene: NA; clone size: NA; V gene: TRBV21-1; J gene: TRBJ1-2; CDR3 DNA: TGTGCCAGCAGCAAAGGCAGGGACCCCACGGGCTTC; CDR3 protein: CASSKGRDPTGF
D gene: NA; clone size: once; V gene: TRBV28; J gene: TRBJ2-1; CDR3 DNA: TGTGCCAGCAGTTTACTCTGGACAGCACCCGAGGATGAGCAGTTCTTC; CDR3 protein: CASSLLWTAPEDEQFF
D gene: NA; clone size: NA; V gene: TRBV5-1; J gene: TRBJ2-3; CDR3 DNA: TGCGCCAGCGGGGGGCAAGGTGGCACAGATACGCAGTATTTT; CDR3 protein: CASGGQGGTDTQYF
D gene: TRBD1; clone size: NA; V gene: TRBV9; J gene: TRBJ1-4; CDR3 DNA: TGTGCCAGCAGCGAGATGGACAGGGGGCACGAAAAACTGTTTTTT; CDR3 protein: CASSEMDRGHEKLFF
D gene: TRBD2; clone size: NA; V gene: TRBV2; J gene: TRBJ2-7; CDR3 DNA: TGTGCCAGCAGTGAAGGACTAGCGAGAGCCTACGAGCAGTACTTC; CDR3 protein: CASSEGLARAYEQYF
D gene: NA; clone size: NA; V gene: TRBV7-2; J gene: TRBJ2-7; CDR3 DNA: TGTGCCAGCAGCTTAACCCAGGTGACCTACGAGCAGTACTTC; CDR3 protein: CASSLTQVTYEQYF
D gene: NA; clone size: NA; V gene: TRBV7-9; J gene: TRBJ2-2; CDR3 DNA: TGTGCCAGCAGCCTTCGGCAGGGCGAAACCGGGGAGCTGTTTTTT; CDR3 protein: CASSLRQGETGELFF
D gene: TRBD1; clone size: NA; V gene: TRBV6-1; J gene: TRBJ1-3; CDR3 DNA: TGTGCCAGCAGTGAGGAGACAGGGGGCTTTGGAAACACCATATATTTT; CDR3 protein: CASSEETGGFGNTIYF
D gene: TRBD1; clone size: NA; V gene: TRBV29-1; J gene: TRBJ2-2; CDR3 DNA: TGCAGCGTTCTCCGGGACAGTAACACCGGGGAGCTGTTTTTT; CDR3 protein: CSVLRDSNTGELFF
D gene: TRBD1; clone size: NA; V gene: TRBV7-2; J gene: TRBJ1-1; CDR3 DNA: TGTGCCAGCAGGAGACGGGTACAGGGGTGGACCACTGAAGCTTTCTTT; CDR3 protein: CASRRRVQGWTTEAFF
D gene: NA; clone size: NA; V gene: TRBV5-4; J gene: TRBJ2-1; CDR3 DNA: TGTGCCAGCAGCCTACGGAACCGGGGCAATGAGCAGTTCTTC; CDR3 protein: CASSLRNRGNEQFF
D gene: TRBD2; clone size: NA; V gene: TRBV4-3; J gene: TRBJ2-3; CDR3 DNA: TGCGCCAGCAGCCAAGATCTCGGCGGGAGGGCCGGAGATACGCAGTATTTT; CDR3 protein: CASSQDLGGRAGDTQYF
D gene: TRBD1; clone size: NA; V gene: TRBV7-2; J gene: TRBJ2-4; CDR3 DNA: TGTGCCAGCAGCTTAGGCGGGACAGGGGGCATGGACATTCAGTACTTC; CDR3 protein: CASSLGGTGGMDIQYF
D gene: NA; clone size: NA; V gene: TRBV12-5; J gene: TRBJ2-7; CDR3 DNA: TGTGCTAGTGGTTTGGTAGGGCTCTTAGGGGAGCAGTACTTC; CDR3 protein: CASGLVGLLGEQYF
D gene: NA; clone size: once; V gene: TRBV9; J gene: TRBJ2-1; CDR3 DNA: TGTGCCAGCAGCGTAGGGGCTAGCGAAGGTCACAATGAGCAGTTCTTC; CDR3 protein: CASSVGASEGHNEQFF
D gene: NA; clone size: NA; V gene: TRBV7-2; J gene: TRBJ1-6; CDR3 DNA: TGTGCCAGCAGCCCCGCGGGCCTTATAAATTCACCCCTCCACTTT; CDR3 protein: CASSPAGLINSPLHF
D gene: TRBD1; clone size: NA; V gene: TRBV18; J gene: TRBJ2-1; CDR3 DNA: TGTGCCAGCTCGCCGACAGGGGAGTTTGAGCAGTTCTTC; CDR3 protein: CASSPTGEFEQFF
D gene: TRBD2; clone size: NA; V gene: TRBV10-1; J gene: TRBJ2-7; CDR3 DNA: TGCGCCAGCAGTCCCGGGACTAGCGGGAGGGCCCTATCCTACGAGCAGTACTTC; CDR3 protein: CASSPGTSGRALSYEQYF
D gene: NA; clone size: NA; V gene: TRBV5-1; J gene: TRBJ2-1; CDR3 DNA: TGCGCCAGCAGCCCTGCGGGGGCTTCCTACAATGAGCAGTTCTTC; CDR3 protein: CASSPAGASYNEQFF
D gene: TRBD2; clone size: NA; V gene: TRBV5-1; J gene: TRBJ2-1; CDR3 DNA: TGCGCCAGCAGCCTTGGGACTAGCGGGGGGGCCGGTCGGAATGAGCAGTTCTTC; CDR3 protein: CASSLGTSGGAGRNEQFF
D gene: NA; clone size: NA; V gene: TRBV9; J gene: TRBJ1-6; CDR3 DNA: TGTGCCAGCAGCGTAGACAACAGGACCATTACTTCACCCCTCCACTTT; CDR3 protein: CASSVDNRTITSPLHF
D gene: TRBD1; clone size: few; V gene: TRBV14; J gene: TRBJ1-6; CDR3 DNA: TGTGCCAGCAGCGAGCAGGGGGCCTATAATTCACCCCTCCACTTT; CDR3 protein: CASSEQGAYNSPLHF
D gene: NA; clone size: NA; V gene: TRBV11-2; J gene: TRBJ2-7; CDR3 DNA: TGTGCCAGCAGCTTAGATCGGTTCTCCGCAGTCCCGTACTTC; CDR3 protein: CASSLDRFSAVPYF
D gene: TRBD1; clone size: NA; V gene: TRBV9; J gene: TRBJ1-2; CDR3 DNA: TGTGCCAGCAGCGGATCAGGGGGCGGAAAGAACTATGGCTACACCTTC; CDR3 protein: CASSGSGGGKNYGYTF
D gene: NA; clone size: NA; V gene: TRBV11-2; J gene: TRBJ2-5; CDR3 DNA: TGTGCCAGCAGCAATAGGGCGATGGGTCCCCAAGAGACCCAGTACTTC; CDR3 protein: CASSNRAMGPQETQYF
D gene: TRBD2; clone size: NA; V gene: TRBV2; J gene: TRBJ2-5; CDR3 DNA: TGTGCCAGCAGTTTAACTAGCGGGAGTTCACAAGAGACCCAGTACTTC; CDR3 protein: CASSLTSGSSQETQYF
D gene: TRBD1; clone size: NA; V gene: TRBV19; J gene: TRBJ1-1; CDR3 DNA: TGTGCCAGTAGTGGACAGGGGCCGGGCACTGAAGCTTTCTTT; CDR3 protein: CASSGQGPGTEAFF
D gene: NA; clone size: NA; V gene: TRBV30; J gene: TRBJ2-7; CDR3 DNA: TGTGCCTGGTCCCCCGAGAGGGGGGCCGAGCAGTACTTC; CDR3 protein: CAWSPERGAEQYF
D gene: NA; clone size: NA; V gene: TRBV6-6; J gene: TRBJ1-6; CDR3 DNA: TGTGCCAGCAGTTACTCAGGGATCAATTCACCCCTCCACTTT; CDR3 protein: CASSYSGINSPLHF